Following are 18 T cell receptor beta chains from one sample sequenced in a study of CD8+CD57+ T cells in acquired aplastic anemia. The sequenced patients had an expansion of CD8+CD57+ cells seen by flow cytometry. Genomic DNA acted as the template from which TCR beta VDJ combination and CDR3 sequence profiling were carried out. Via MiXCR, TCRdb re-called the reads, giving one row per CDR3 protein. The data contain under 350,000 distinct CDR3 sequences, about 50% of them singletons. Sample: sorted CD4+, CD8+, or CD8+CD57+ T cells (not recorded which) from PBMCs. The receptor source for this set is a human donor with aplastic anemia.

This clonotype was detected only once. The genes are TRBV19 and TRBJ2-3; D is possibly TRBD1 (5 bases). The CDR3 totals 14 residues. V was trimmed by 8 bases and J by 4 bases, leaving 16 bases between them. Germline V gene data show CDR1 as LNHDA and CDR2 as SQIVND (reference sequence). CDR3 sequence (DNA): TGTGCCAGTGGGGTAGGGGTTGATGCAGATACGCAGTATTTT. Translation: CASGVGVDADTQYF.

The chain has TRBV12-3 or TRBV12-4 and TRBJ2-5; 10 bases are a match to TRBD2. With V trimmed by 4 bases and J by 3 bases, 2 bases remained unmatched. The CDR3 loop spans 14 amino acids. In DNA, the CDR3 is TGTGCCAGCAGTTCCCTAGCGGGAGAAGAGACCCAGTACTTC. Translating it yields CASSSLAGEETQYF.

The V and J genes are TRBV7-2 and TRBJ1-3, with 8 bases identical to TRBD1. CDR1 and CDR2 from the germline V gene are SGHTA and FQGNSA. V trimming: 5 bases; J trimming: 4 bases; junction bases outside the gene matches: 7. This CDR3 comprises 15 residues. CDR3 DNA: TGTGCCAGCAGCGCGCGACAGGGGTTGGGAAACACCATATATTTT. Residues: CASSARQGLGNTIYF.

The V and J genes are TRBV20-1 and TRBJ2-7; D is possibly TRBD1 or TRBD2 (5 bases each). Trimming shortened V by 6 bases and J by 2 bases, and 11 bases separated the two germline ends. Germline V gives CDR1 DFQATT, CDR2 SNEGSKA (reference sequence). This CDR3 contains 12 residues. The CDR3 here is CSAWDGAYEQYF. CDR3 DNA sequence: TGCAGTGCCTGGGACGGAGCCTACGAGCAGTACTTC.

CDR3 residues: CASSLVPSSFQGAGDGYTF. CDR3 sequence (DNA): TGCGCCAGCAGCTTAGTACCTTCTTCGTTCCAGGGAGCAGGGGATGGCTACACCTTC. The J gene is TRBJ1-2, the V gene TRBV5-1; weak D call: TRBD1 (6 bases). Germline lookup yields CDR1 SGHRS and CDR2 YFSETQ. The germline V and J ends were trimmed by 2 bases and 6 bases, with 29 bases remaining between them. The CDR3 contains 19 residues.

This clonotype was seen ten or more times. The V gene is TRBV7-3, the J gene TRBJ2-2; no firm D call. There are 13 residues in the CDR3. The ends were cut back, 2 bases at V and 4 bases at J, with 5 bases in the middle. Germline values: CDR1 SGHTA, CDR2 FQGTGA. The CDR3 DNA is TGTGCCAGCAGCTTATACCTCACCGGGGAGCTGTTTTTT. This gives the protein CASSLYLTGELFF.

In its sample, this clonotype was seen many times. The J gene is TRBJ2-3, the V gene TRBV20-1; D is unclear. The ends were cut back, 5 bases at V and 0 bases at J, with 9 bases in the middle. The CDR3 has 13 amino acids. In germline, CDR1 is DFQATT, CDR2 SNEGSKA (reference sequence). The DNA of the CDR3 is TGCAGTGCTGCCGCCCCTAGCACAGATACGCAGTATTTT. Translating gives CSAAAPSTDTQYF.

The CDR3 loop is CASSLPAEETQYF. CDR3 DNA sequence: TGTGCCAGCAGCTTGCCGGCAGAAGAGACCCAGTACTTC. The genes are TRBV5-4 and TRBJ2-5; no clear D. Germline CDR1 SGHNT, CDR2 YYREEE (reference sequence). The CDR3 loop spans 13 amino acids. V lost 1 base and J 3 bases, leaving 7 bases between the germline ends.

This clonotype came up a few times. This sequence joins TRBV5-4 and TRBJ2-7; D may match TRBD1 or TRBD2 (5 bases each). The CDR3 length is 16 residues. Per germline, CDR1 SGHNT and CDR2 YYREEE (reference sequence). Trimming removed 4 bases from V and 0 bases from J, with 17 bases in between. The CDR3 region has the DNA TGTGCCAGCAGCCCGCGGTTGGGGGTCAACTCCTACGAGCAGTACTTC. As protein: CASSPRLGVNSYEQYF.

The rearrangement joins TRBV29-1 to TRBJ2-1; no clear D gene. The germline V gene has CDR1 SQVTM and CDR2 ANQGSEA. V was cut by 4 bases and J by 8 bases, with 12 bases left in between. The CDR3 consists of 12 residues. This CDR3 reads CSVVGVRDEQFF. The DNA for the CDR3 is TGCAGCGTTGTTGGGGTTCGGGATGAGCAGTTCTTC.

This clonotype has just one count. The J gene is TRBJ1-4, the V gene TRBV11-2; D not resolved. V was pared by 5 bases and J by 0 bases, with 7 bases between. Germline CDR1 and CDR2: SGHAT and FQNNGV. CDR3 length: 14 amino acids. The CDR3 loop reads CASSAVATNEKLFF. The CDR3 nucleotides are TGTGCCAGCAGCGCAGTTGCAACTAATGAAAAACTGTTTTTT. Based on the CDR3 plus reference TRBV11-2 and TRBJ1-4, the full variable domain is EAGVAQSPRYKIIEKRQSVAFWCNPISGHATLYWYQQILGQGPKLLIQFQNNGVVDDSQLPKDRFSAERLKGVDSTLKIQPAKLEDSAVYLCASSAVATNEKLFFGSGTQLSVL.

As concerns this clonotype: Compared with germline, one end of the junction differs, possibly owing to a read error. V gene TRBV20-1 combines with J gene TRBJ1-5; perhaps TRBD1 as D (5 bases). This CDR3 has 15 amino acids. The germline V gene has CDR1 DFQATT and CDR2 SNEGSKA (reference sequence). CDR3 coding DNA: TGCAGTGCGCCCTTCGGGGCAGGTAGCGATCAGCCCCAGCATTTT. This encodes CSAPFGAGSDQPQHF.

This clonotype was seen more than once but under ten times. The DNA of the CDR3 is TGTGCCACCAGCAGAGATAAGGGCCCAGAAAGCTCCTACGAGCAGTACTTC. It is translated as CATSRDKGPESSYEQYF. The chain links TRBV15 to TRBJ2-7, with no clear D. Germline CDR1 and CDR2: LNHNV and YYDKDF (reference sequence). V was clipped by 0 bases and J by 0 bases, with 15 bases between them. The CDR3 sequence is 17 residues long.

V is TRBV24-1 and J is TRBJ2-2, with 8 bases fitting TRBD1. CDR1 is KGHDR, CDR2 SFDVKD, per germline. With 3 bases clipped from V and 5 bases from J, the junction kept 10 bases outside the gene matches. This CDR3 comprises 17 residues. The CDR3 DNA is TGTGCCACCAGTGATGATTCGGGGACAGGATCGACCGGGGAGCTGTTTTTT. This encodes CATSDDSGTGSTGELFF.

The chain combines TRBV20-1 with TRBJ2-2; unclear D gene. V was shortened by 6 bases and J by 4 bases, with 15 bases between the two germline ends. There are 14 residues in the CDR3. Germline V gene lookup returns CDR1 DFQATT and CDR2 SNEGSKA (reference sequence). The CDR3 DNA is TGCAGTGCCAGCAGTTACGGCACCACCGGGGAGCTGTTTTTT. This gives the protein CSASSYGTTGELFF.

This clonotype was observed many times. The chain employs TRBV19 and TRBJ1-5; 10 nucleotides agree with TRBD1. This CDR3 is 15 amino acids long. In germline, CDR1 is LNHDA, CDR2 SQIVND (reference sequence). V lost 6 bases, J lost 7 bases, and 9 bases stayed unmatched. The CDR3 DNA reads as TGTGCCAGTAGGTATCCGGGACAGGGGATACAGCCCCAGCATTTT. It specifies CASRYPGQGIQPQHF.

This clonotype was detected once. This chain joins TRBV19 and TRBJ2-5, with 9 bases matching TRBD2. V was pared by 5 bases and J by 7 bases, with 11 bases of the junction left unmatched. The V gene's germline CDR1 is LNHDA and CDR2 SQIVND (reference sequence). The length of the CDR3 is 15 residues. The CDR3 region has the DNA TGTGCCAGTAGTTCACAGCCTAGCGGGATTGGGACCCAGTACTTC. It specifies CASSSQPSGIGTQYF.

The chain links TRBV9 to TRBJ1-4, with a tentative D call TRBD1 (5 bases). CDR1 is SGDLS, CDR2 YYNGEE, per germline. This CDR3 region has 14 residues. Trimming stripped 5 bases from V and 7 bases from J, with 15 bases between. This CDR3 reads CASSFPGPTEKLFF. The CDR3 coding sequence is TGTGCCAGCAGTTTCCCAGGGCCGACTGAAAAACTGTTTTTT.